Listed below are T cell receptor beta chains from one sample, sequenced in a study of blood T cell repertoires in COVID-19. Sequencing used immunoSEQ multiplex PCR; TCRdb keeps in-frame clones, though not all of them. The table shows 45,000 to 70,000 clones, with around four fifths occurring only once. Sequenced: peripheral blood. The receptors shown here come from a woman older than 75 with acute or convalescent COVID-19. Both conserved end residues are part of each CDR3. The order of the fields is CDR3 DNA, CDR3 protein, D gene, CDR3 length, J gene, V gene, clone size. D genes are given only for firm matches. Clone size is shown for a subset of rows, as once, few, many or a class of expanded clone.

cdr3_nt: TGTGCCACCAGTGATTTGACCAGTTCAAGGCAGTTCTTC; cdr3_aa: CATSDLTSSRQFF; d_call: NA; cdr3_length: 13; j_call: TRBJ2-1; v_call: TRBV24-1; clone_size: NA
cdr3_nt: TGTGCCAGCAGTGCAGCGGGGGCCCGGGCAGATACGCAGTATTTT; cdr3_aa: CASSAAGARADTQYF; d_call: TRBD2; cdr3_length: 15; j_call: TRBJ2-3; v_call: TRBV2; clone_size: once
cdr3_nt: TGTGCCAGCTCACCACCCATTGTTTCTGGAAACACCATATATTTT; cdr3_aa: CASSPPIVSGNTIYF; d_call: NA; cdr3_length: 15; j_call: TRBJ1-3; v_call: TRBV18; clone_size: NA
cdr3_nt: TGCGCCAGCAGCCAAGTCGGGGAGTTGAATGAGCAGTTCTTC; cdr3_aa: CASSQVGELNEQFF; d_call: NA; cdr3_length: 14; j_call: TRBJ2-1; v_call: TRBV4-1; clone_size: NA
cdr3_nt: TGTGCCATCAGTGACGTAGATGAAAAACTGTTTTTT; cdr3_aa: CAISDVDEKLFF; d_call: NA; cdr3_length: 12; j_call: TRBJ1-4; v_call: TRBV10-3; clone_size: NA
cdr3_nt: TGCGCCAGCAGCCAAGACCCAACGGCGGCAGGGAACAATCAGCCCCAGCATTTT; cdr3_aa: CASSQDPTAAGNNQPQHF; d_call: NA; cdr3_length: 18; j_call: TRBJ1-5; v_call: TRBV4-1; clone_size: NA
cdr3_nt: TGTGCCAGCCCCCCGCTTAGCGGGGTGGATGAGCAGTTCTTC; cdr3_aa: CASPPLSGVDEQFF; d_call: TRBD2; cdr3_length: 14; j_call: TRBJ2-1; v_call: TRBV2; clone_size: NA
cdr3_nt: TGCGCCAGCAGCCGAGACCAGGGAATGAACACTGAAGCTTTCTTT; cdr3_aa: CASSRDQGMNTEAFF; d_call: NA; cdr3_length: 15; j_call: TRBJ1-1; v_call: TRBV4-1; clone_size: once
cdr3_nt: TGTGCCAGCAGCTTTTTGTGGGACAGGGGTATAGGAGGGAATGAAAAACTGTTTTTT; cdr3_aa: CASSFLWDRGIGGNEKLFF; d_call: TRBD1; cdr3_length: 19; j_call: TRBJ1-4; v_call: TRBV11-3; clone_size: NA
cdr3_nt: TGCGCCAGCAGCCAACAGGGGGCGCGCGGCTACACCTTC; cdr3_aa: CASSQQGARGYTF; d_call: TRBD1; cdr3_length: 13; j_call: TRBJ1-2; v_call: TRBV5-1; clone_size: NA
cdr3_nt: TGTGCCAGCAGTTTAATCCTGAACACTGAAGCTTTCTTT; cdr3_aa: CASSLILNTEAFF; d_call: NA; cdr3_length: 13; j_call: TRBJ1-1; v_call: TRBV6-5; clone_size: NA
cdr3_nt: TGTGCCACCAGCAGAGATCGTGCAGTTCCGGAGCAGTACTTC; cdr3_aa: CATSRDRAVPEQYF; d_call: NA; cdr3_length: 14; j_call: TRBJ2-7; v_call: TRBV15; clone_size: NA
cdr3_nt: TGTGCCAGCAGCGCCGATGGGGGCTACTCCTACAATGAGCAGTTCTTC; cdr3_aa: CASSADGGYSYNEQFF; d_call: NA; cdr3_length: 16; j_call: TRBJ2-1; v_call: TRBV7-3; clone_size: NA
cdr3_nt: TGCAGTGCTACGCGAAACAATGAGCAGTTCTTC; cdr3_aa: CSATRNNEQFF; d_call: NA; cdr3_length: 11; j_call: TRBJ2-1; v_call: TRBV20-1; clone_size: NA
cdr3_nt: TGTGCCAGCAGCTCTCGGACAGGGGACGAAAAACTGTTTTTT; cdr3_aa: CASSSRTGDEKLFF; d_call: TRBD1; cdr3_length: 14; j_call: TRBJ1-4; v_call: TRBV5-4; clone_size: NA
cdr3_nt: TGTGCCAGTAGTATAATGCGGGATATGGGACAGCCCCAGCATTTT; cdr3_aa: CASSIMRDMGQPQHF; d_call: NA; cdr3_length: 15; j_call: TRBJ1-5; v_call: TRBV19; clone_size: NA
cdr3_nt: TGCGCCAGCAGCCAAGATCGGACAGGGCGTGAAAAACTGTTTTTT; cdr3_aa: CASSQDRTGREKLFF; d_call: TRBD1; cdr3_length: 15; j_call: TRBJ1-4; v_call: TRBV4-1; clone_size: once
cdr3_nt: TGTGCCAGCAGTTATGGTCGTCCGACAGTCGGTTCACCCCTCCACTTT; cdr3_aa: CASSYGRPTVGSPLHF; d_call: NA; cdr3_length: 16; j_call: TRBJ1-6; v_call: TRBV6-6; clone_size: once
cdr3_nt: TGTGCCAGCAGTTTAGGCGAGCGAGAGACCCAGTACTTC; cdr3_aa: CASSLGERETQYF; d_call: NA; cdr3_length: 13; j_call: TRBJ2-5; v_call: TRBV12-3/TRBV12-4; clone_size: NA
cdr3_nt: TGTGCCAGTATAGGGGACAGACTCCCTGGAAACACCATATATTTT; cdr3_aa: CASIGDRLPGNTIYF; d_call: TRBD1; cdr3_length: 15; j_call: TRBJ1-3; v_call: TRBV19; clone_size: NA